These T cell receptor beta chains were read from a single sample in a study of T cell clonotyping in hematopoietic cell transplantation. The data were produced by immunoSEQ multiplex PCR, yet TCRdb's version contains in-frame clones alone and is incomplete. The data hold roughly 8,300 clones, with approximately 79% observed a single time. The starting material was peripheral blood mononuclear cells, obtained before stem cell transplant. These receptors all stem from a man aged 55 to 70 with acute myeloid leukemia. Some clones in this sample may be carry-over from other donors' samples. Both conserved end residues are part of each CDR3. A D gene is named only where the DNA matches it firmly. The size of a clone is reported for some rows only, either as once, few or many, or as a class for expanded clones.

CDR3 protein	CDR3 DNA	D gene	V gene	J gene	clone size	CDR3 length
CASSRLETDTQYF	TGTGCCAGCAGCCGATTAGAAACAGATACGCAGTATTTT	.	TRBV4-2	TRBJ2-3	.	13
CSVATGTNTGELFF	TGCAGCGTTGCGACAGGGACGAACACCGGGGAGCTGTTTTTT	TRBD1	TRBV29-1	TRBJ2-2	.	14
CASSMIQGRSNEKLFF	TGTGCCAGTAGTATGATACAGGGGAGATCTAATGAAAAACTGTTTTTT	TRBD1	TRBV19	TRBJ1-4	.	16
CASSLTGLGGTDTQYF	TGTGCCAGCAGCCTTACCGGACTAGGAGGCACAGATACGCAGTATTTT	TRBD2	TRBV4-2	TRBJ2-3	.	16
CASSLLSRAPDEQFF	TGCGCCAGCAGCTTGTTGAGCAGGGCCCCAGATGAGCAGTTCTTC	.	TRBV5-1	TRBJ2-1	.	15
CASSLRSEQYF	TGTGCCAGCAGTTTAAGGTCCGAGCAGTACTTC	.	TRBV28	TRBJ2-7	.	11
CASSLSLYNEQFF	TGTGCCAGCAGCTTGTCTCTCTACAATGAGCAGTTCTTC	.	TRBV7-2	TRBJ2-1	.	13
CASRFWGQNTEAFF	TGTGCCAGCAGATTTTGGGGGCAGAACACTGAAGCTTTCTTT	.	TRBV28	TRBJ1-1	.	14
CASGGGQGGNEQFF	TGTGCCAGCGGGGGGGGACAGGGGGGCAATGAGCAGTTCTTC	TRBD1	TRBV6-1	TRBJ2-1	.	14
CASNVGGATEQYF	TGTGCCAGTAACGTGGGAGGAGCTACGGAGCAGTACTTC	.	TRBV19	TRBJ2-7	.	13
CASSLAGVSETQYF	TGTGCCAGCAGCTTGGCCGGGGTTTCGGAGACCCAGTACTTC	.	TRBV5-4	TRBJ2-5	.	14
CASSLGGGANVLTF	TGCGCCAGCAGCTTGGGAGGCGGGGCCAACGTCCTGACTTTC	.	TRBV5-1	TRBJ2-6	.	14
CASSVGLAELNEQFF	TGTGCCAGCAGCGTGGGACTAGCGGAACTCAATGAGCAGTTCTTC	TRBD2	TRBV7-8	TRBJ2-1	.	15
CSAGYQETQYF	TGCAGTGCGGGGTACCAAGAGACCCAGTACTTC	.	TRBV20-1	TRBJ2-5	few	11
CASSSNTGVETQYF	TGTGCCAGCAGCTCAAACACAGGGGTAGAGACCCAGTACTTC	TRBD1	TRBV7-9	TRBJ2-5	few	14
CASSHRADGYTF	TGCGCCAGCAGCCATCGGGCCGATGGCTACACCTTC	.	TRBV4-1	TRBJ1-2	.	12
CASSLEDIKEQYF	TGTGCCAGCAGCTTGGAGGACATTAAAGAGCAGTACTTC	.	TRBV5-6	TRBJ2-7	once	13
CASSPLGAAGYNEQFF	TGTGCCAGCAGTCCACTGGGAGCGGCGGGGTACAATGAGCAGTTCTTC	.	TRBV28	TRBJ2-1	.	16
CASSLRQGFQPQHF	TGTGCCAGCAGCCTCAGACAGGGGTTTCAGCCCCAGCATTTT	TRBD1	TRBV5-4	TRBJ1-5	.	14
CASSFLAGQETQYF	TGTGCCAGCAGCTTTCTAGCGGGACAAGAGACCCAGTACTTC	TRBD2	TRBV5-6	TRBJ2-5	.	14
CASSLGRRGGRNNEQFF	TGTGCCAGCAGCTTGGGGCGTCGGGGCGGTCGCAACAATGAGCAGTTCTTC	.	TRBV5-6	TRBJ2-1	.	17
CAAWDGLNTEAFF	TGTGCCGCTTGGGACGGGTTGAACACTGAAGCTTTCTTT	.	TRBV19	TRBJ1-1	.	13
CASSSQGQVSYEQYF	TGTGCCAGCAGTTCACAGGGCCAGGTGTCCTACGAGCAGTACTTC	.	TRBV28	TRBJ2-7	.	15
CASSTPSGELFF	TGTGCCAGCAGTACCCCTAGCGGGGAGCTGTTTTTT	.	TRBV6-6	TRBJ2-2	.	12
CASSLGRPKFF	TGCGCCAGCAGCTTGGGAAGGCCAAAGTTCTTC	.	TRBV5-1	TRBJ2-1	.	11
CASSLAGVQETQYF	TGTGCCAGCAGCTTGGCCGGTGTACAAGAGACCCAGTACTTC	.	TRBV5-4	TRBJ2-5	.	14